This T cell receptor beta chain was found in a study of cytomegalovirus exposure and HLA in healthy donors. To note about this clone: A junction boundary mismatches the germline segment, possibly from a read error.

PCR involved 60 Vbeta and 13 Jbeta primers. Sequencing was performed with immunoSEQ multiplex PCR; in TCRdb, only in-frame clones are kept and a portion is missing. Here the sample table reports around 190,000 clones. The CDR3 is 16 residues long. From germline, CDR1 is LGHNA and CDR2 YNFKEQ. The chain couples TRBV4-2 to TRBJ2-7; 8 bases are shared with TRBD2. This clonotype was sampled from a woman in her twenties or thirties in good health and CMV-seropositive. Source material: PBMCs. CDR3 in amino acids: CANSQEAGVFSYEQYF. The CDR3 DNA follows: TGTGCCAACAGCCAAGAAGCGGGGGTTTTCTCCTACGAGCAGTACTTC.